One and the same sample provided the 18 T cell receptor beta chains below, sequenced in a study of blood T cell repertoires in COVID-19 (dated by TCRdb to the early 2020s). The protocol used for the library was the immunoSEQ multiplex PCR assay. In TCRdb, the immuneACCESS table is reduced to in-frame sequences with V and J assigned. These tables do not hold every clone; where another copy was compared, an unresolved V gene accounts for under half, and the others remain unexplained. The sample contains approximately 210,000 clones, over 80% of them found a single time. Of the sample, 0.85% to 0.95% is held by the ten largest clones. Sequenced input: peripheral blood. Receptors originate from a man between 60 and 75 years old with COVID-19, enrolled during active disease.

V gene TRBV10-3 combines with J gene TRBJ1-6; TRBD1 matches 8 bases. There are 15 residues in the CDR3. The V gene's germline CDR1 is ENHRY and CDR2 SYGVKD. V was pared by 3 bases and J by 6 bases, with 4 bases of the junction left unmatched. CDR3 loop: CAISDSGQGNSPLHF. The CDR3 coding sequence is TGTGCCATCAGTGACTCTGGACAGGGTAATTCACCCCTCCACTTT.

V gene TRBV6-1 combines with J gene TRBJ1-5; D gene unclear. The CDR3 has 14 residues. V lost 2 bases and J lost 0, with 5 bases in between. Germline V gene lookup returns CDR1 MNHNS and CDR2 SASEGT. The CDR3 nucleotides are TGTGCCAGCAGTGAAATGGCTAGCAATCAGCCCCAGCATTTT. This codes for CASSEMASNQPQHF.

CDR3 nucleotides: TGCGCCAGCAGCCTGGACAGGACCTATGGCTACACCTTC. Amino acids: CASSLDRTYGYTF. V gene TRBV5-1 combines with J gene TRBJ1-2; 7 bases map to TRBD1. Trimming cost V 4 bases and J 4 bases; bases outside gene matches: 4. The CDR3 is 13 residues long. From germline, CDR1 is SGHRS and CDR2 YFSETQ.

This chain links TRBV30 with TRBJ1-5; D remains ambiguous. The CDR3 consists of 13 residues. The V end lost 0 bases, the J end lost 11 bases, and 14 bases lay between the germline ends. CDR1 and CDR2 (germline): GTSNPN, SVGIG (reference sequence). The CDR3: CAWSVRTGGSQHF. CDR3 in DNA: TGTGCCTGGAGTGTCCGTACCGGCGGCTCCCAGCATTTT. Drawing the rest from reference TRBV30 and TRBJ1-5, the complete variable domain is SQTIHQWPATLVQPVGSPLSLECTVEGTSNPNLYWYRQAAGRGLQLLFYSVGIGQISSEVPQNLSASRPQDRQFILSSKKLLLSDSGFYLCAWSVRTGGSQHFGDGTRLSIL.

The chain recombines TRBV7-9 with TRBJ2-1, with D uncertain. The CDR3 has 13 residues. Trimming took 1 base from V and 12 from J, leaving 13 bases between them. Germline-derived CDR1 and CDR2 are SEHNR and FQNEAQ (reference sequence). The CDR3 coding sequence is TGTGCCAGCAGCTTAGGGTTTCCAGATGCGCAGTTCTTC. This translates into CASSLGFPDAQFF. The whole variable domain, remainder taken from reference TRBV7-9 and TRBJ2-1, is DTGVSQNPRHKITKRGQNVTFRCDPISEHNRLYWYRQTLGQGPEFLTYFQNEAQLEKSRLLSDRFSAERPKGSFSTLEIQRTEQGDSAMYLCASSLGFPDAQFFGPGTRLTVL.

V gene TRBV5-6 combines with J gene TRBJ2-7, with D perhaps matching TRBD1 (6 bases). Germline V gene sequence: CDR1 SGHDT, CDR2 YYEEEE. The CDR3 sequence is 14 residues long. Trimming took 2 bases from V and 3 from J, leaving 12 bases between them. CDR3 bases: TGTGCCAGCAGCTTAACCCGGGACAACTACGAGCAGTACTTC. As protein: CASSLTRDNYEQYF.

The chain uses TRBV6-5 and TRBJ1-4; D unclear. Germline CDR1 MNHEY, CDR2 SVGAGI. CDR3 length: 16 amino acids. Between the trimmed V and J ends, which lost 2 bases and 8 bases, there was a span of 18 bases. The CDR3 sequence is CASSYAREARGEKLFF. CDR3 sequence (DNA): TGTGCCAGCAGTTACGCGCGGGAAGCACGAGGCGAAAAACTGTTTTTT.

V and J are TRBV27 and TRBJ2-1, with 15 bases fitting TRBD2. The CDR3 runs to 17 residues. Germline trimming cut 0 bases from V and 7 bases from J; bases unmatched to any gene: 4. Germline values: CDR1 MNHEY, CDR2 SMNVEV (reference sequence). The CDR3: CASSLSSGTSGGNEQFF. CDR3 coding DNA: TGTGCCAGCAGTTTATCTTCCGGGACTAGCGGGGGGAATGAGCAGTTCTTC.

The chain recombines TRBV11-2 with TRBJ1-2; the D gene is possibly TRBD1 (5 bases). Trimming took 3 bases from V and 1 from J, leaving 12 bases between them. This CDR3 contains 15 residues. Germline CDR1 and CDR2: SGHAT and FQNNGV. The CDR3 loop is CASSFFRQGNYGYTF. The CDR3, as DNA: TGTGCCAGCAGCTTTTTCCGGCAGGGTAACTATGGCTACACCTTC.

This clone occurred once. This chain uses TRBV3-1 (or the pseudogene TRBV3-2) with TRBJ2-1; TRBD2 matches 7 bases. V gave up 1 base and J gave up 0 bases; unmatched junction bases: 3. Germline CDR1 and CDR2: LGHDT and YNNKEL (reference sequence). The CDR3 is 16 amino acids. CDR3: CASSQASGGSYNEQFF. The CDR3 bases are TGTGCCAGCAGCCAAGCTTCGGGGGGCTCCTACAATGAGCAGTTCTTC.

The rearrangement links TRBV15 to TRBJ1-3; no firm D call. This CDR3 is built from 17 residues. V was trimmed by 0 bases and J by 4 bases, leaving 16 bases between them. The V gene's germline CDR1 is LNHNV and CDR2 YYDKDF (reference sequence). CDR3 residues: CATSRESFTSIGNTIYF. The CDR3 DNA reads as TGTGCCACCAGCAGAGAGTCTTTCACGAGTATCGGAAACACCATATATTTT.

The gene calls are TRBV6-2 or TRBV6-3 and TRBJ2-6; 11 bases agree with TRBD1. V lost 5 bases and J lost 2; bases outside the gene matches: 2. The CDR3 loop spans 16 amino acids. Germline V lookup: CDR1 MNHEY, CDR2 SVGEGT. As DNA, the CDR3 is TGTGCCAGCAGTAGGGGACAGGGGGCTGGGGCCAACGTCCTGACTTTC. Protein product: CASSRGQGAGANVLTF.

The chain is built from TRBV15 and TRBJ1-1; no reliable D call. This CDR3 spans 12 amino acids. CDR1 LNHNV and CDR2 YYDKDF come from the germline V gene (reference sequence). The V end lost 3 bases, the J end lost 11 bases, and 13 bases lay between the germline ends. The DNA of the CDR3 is TGTGCCACCAGCAGGAAAGGAGAGAGGGCTTTCTTT. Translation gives CATSRKGERAFF.

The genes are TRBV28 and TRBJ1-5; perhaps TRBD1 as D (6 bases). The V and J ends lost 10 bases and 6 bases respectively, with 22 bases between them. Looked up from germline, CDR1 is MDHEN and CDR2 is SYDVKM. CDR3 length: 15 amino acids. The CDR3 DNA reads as TGTGCCACCCAGCTGGGGCAGGGGTTAGGTCAGCCCCAGCATTTT. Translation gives CATQLGQGLGQPQHF.

The CDR3 loop is CASSQDPARDNGYTF. The CDR3 coding sequence is TGCGCCAGCAGCCAAGACCCGGCCAGGGACAATGGCTACACCTTC. The rearrangement joins TRBV4-1 to TRBJ1-2, with a possible D match to TRBD1 (6 bases). In germline, CDR1 is MGHRA, CDR2 YSYEKL. The CDR3 has 15 amino acids. V gave up 0 bases and J gave up 6 bases, with 14 bases separating them.

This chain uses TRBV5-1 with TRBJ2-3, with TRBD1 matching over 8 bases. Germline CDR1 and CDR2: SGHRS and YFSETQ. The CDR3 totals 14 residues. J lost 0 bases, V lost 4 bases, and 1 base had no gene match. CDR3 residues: CASSGQGSTDTQYF. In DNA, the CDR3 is TGCGCCAGCAGCGGACAGGGTAGCACAGATACGCAGTATTTT. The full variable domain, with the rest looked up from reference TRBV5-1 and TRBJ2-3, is KAGVTQTPRYLIKTRGQQVTLSCSPISGHRSVSWYQQTPGQGLQFLFEYFSETQRNKGNFPGRFSGRQFSNSRSEMNVSTLELGDSALYLCASSGQGSTDTQYFGPGTRLTVL.

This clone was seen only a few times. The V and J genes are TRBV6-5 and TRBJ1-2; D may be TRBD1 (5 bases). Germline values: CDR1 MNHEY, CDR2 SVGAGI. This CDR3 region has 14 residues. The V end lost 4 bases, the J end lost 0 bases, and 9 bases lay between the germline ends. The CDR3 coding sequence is TGTGCCAGCAGTTTGGACAAAGCTAACTATGGCTACACCTTC. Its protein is CASSLDKANYGYTF.

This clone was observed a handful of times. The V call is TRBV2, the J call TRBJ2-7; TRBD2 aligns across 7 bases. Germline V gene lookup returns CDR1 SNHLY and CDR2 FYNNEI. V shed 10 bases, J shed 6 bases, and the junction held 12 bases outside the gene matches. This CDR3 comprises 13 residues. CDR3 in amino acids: CANALALEVEQYF. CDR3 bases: TGTGCCAACGCACTAGCGCTTGAGGTCGAGCAGTACTTC.